Each of the 2 T cell receptor beta chains below was sequenced from the same sample in a study of cytomegalovirus exposure and HLA in healthy donors. PCR involved 60 Vbeta and 13 Jbeta primers. Method: immunoSEQ multiplex PCR; TCRdb's copy keeps in-frame clones and lacks some. This table has fewer than 120,000 clones, approximately 82% appearing once. The sample was PBMCs. The receptor set was obtained from a man aged 25 to 40 in good health and CMV-seropositive.

The table lists this clone with a count of one. This chain connects TRBV6-5 to TRBJ2-5; tentative D call: TRBD2 (5 bases). The last part of the DNA fits TRBJ2-7 better; the J call may be wrong. CDR3 size: 15 residues. The germline CDR1 and CDR2 sequences are MNHEY and SVGAGI. This CDR3 is CASSYDYHSSYEQYF. The CDR3, as DNA: TGTGCCAGCAGTTACGACTACCATAGCTCCTACGAGCAGTACTTC.

This clone occurred a few times. The chain couples TRBV7-9 to TRBJ2-5; D is perhaps TRBD1 (6 bases). V was clipped by 3 bases and J by 2 bases, with 7 bases between them. The CDR3 contains 13 residues. Germline V gene data show CDR1 as SEHNR and CDR2 as FQNEAQ (reference sequence). CDR3 residues: CASSFDRQETQYF. CDR3 nucleotides: TGTGCCAGCAGCTTCGACAGGCAAGAGACCCAGTACTTC.